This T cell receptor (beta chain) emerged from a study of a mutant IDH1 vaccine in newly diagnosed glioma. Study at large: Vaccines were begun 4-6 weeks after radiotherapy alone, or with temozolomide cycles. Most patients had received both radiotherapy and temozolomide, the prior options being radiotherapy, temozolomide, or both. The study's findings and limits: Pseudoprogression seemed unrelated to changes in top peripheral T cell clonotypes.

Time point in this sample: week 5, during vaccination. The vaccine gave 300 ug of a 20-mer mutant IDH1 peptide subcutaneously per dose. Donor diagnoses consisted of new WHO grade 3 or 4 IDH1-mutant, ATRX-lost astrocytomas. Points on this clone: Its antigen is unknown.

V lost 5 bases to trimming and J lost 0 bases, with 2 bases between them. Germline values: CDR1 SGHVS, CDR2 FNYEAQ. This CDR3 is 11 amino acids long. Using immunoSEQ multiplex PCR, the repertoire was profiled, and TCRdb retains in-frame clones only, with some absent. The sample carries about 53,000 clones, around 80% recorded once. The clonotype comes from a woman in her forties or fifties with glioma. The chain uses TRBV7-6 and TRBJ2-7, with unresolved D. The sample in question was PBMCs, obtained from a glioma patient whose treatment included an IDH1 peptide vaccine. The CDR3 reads CASSLSYEQYF. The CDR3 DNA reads TGTGCCAGCAGCCTCTCCTACGAGCAGTACTTC.